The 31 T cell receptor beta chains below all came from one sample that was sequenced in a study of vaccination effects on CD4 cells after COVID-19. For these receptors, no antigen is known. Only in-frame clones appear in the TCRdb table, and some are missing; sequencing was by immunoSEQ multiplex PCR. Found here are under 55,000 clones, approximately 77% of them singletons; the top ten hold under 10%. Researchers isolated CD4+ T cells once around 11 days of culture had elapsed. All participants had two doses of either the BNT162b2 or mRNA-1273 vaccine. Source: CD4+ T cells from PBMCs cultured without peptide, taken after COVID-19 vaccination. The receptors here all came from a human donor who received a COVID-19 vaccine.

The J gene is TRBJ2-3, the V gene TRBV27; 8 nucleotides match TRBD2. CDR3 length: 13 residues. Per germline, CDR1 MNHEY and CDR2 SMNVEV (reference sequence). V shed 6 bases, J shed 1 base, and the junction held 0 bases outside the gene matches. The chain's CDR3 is CASRLAGTDTQYF. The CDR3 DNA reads TGTGCCAGCAGACTAGCGGGCACAGATACGCAGTATTTT.

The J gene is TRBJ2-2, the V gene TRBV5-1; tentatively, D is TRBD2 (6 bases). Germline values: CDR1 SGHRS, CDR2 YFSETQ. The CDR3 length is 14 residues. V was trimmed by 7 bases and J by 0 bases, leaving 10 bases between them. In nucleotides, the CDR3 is TGCGCCAGCGGAGGGTCAGCGAACACCGGGGAGCTGTTTTTT. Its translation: CASGGSANTGELFF.

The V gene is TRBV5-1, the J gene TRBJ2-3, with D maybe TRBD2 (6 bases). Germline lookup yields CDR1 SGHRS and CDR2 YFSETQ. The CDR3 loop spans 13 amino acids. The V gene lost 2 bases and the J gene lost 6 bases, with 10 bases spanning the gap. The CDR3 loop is CASSFPGEDTQYF. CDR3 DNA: TGCGCCAGCAGCTTCCCGGGGGAGGATACGCAGTATTTT.

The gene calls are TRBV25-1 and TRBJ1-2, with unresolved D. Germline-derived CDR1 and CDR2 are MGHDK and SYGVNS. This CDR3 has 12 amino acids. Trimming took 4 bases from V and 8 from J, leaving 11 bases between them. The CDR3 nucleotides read TGTGCCAGCAGTGCGGCTCCTTTCGGCTACACCTTC. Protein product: CASSAAPFGYTF.

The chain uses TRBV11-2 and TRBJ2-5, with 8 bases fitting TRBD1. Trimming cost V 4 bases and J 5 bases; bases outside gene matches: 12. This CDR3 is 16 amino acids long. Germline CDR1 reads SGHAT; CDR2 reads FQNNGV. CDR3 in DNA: TGTGCCAGCAGCTCCCCCCCCGGGACAGGTTTCGAGACCCAGTACTTC. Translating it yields CASSSPPGTGFETQYF.

This chain's CDR3 is CASSPPTGDSYEQYF. Here the CDR3 DNA reads TGCGCCAGCAGCCCCCCGACAGGGGACTCCTACGAGCAGTACTTC. The chain recombines TRBV5-1 with TRBJ2-7; 8 nucleotides match TRBD1. Trimming took 4 bases from V and 0 from J; bases not matched to a gene: 6. This CDR3 comprises 15 residues. Germline V CDR1 and CDR2: SGHRS, YFSETQ.

This CDR3 reads CASSEPGLNNEQFF. The CDR3 nucleotides read TGTGCCAGCAGTGAGCCGGGACTAAACAATGAGCAGTTCTTC. The V call is TRBV7-2, the J call TRBJ2-1; TRBD2 aligns across 7 bases. Germline CDR1 SGHTA, CDR2 FQGNSA. The CDR3 totals 14 residues. Trimming at V came to 6 bases and at J to 5 bases, leaving 7 bases not matched to a gene.

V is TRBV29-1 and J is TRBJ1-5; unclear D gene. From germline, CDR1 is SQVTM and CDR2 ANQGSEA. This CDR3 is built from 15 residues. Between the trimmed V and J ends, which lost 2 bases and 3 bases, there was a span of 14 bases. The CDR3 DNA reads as TGCAGCGTTGAACTTGCGGGCGGCTACAATCAGCCCCAGCATTTT. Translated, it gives CSVELAGGYNQPQHF.

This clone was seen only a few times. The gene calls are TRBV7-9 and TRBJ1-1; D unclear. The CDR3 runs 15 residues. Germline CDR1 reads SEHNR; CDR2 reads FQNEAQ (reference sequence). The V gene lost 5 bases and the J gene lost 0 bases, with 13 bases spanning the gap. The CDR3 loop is CASSPSGAMNTEAFF. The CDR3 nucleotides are TGTGCCAGCAGCCCTAGCGGCGCGATGAACACTGAAGCTTTCTTT.

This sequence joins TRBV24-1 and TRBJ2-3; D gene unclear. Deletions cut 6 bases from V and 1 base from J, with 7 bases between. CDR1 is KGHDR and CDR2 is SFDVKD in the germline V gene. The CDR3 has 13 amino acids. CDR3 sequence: CATSISGTDTQYF. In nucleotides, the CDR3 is TGTGCCACCAGTATTTCAGGCACAGATACGCAGTATTTT.

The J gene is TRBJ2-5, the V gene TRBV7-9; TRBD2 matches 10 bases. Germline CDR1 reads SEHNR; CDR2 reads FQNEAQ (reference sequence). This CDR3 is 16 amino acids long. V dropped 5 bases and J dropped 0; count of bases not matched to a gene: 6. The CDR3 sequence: CASSLGLAENQETQYF. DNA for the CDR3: TGTGCCAGCAGCCTCGGACTAGCGGAGAACCAAGAGACCCAGTACTTC.

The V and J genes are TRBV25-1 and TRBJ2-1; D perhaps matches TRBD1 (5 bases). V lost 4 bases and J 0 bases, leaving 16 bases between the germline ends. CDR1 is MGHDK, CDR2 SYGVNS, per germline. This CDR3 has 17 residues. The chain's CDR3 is CASSAKGAANSYNEQFF. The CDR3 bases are TGTGCCAGCAGTGCAAAAGGGGCCGCCAACTCCTACAATGAGCAGTTCTTC.

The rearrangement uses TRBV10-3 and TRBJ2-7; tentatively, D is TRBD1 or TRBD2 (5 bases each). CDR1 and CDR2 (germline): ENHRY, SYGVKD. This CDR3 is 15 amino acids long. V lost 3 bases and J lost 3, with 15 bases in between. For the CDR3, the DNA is TGTGCCATCAGTGAAGGGGCGGGTGGCGGCTACGAGCAGTACTTC. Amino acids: CAISEGAGGGYEQYF.

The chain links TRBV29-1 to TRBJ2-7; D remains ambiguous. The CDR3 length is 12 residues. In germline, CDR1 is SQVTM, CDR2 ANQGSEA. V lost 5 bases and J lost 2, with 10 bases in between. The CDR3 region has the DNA TGCAGCGTTCGTCAGGACCCCTACGAGCAGTACTTC. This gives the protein CSVRQDPYEQYF.

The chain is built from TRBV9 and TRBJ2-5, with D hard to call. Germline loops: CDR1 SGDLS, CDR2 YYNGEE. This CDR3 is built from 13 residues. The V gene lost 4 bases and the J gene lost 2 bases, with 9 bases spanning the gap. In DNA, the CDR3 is TGTGCCAGCAGCCCTCGAGGTCAAGAGACCCAGTACTTC. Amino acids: CASSPRGQETQYF.

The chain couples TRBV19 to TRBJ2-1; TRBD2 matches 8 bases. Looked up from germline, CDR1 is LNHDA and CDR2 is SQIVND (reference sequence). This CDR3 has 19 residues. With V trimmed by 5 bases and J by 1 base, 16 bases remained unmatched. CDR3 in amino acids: CASSLRGAGVLVSYNEQFF. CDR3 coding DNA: TGTGCCAGTAGTTTGCGGGGGGCGGGGGTTTTGGTATCCTACAATGAGCAGTTCTTC.

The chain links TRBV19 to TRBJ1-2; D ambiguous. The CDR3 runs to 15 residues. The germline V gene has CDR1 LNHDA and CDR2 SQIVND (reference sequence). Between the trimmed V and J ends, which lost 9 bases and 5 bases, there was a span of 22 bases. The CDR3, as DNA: TGTGCCAGCACCTTGAGGACGGGGATTGGGTATGGCTACACCTTC. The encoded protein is CASTLRTGIGYGYTF.

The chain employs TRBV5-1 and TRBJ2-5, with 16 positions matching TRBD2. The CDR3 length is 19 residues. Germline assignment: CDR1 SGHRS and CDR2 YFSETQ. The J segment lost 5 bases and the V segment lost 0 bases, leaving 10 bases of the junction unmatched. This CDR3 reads CASSLGPGLAGGLFETQYF. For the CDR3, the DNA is TGCGCCAGCAGCTTGGGCCCGGGACTAGCGGGGGGGCTGTTCGAGACCCAGTACTTC.

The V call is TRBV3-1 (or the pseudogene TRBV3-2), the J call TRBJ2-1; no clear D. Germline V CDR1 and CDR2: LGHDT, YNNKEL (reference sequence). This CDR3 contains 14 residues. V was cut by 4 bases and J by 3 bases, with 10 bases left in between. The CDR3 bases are TGTGCCAGCAGCCCGGACCCTCTCTACAATGAGCAGTTCTTC. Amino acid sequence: CASSPDPLYNEQFF.

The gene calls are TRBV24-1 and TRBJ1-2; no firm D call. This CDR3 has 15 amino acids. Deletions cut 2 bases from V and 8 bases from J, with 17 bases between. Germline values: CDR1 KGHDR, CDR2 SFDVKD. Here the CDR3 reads CATSDSNRVSGGYTF. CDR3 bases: TGTGCCACCAGTGATTCCAACCGGGTCTCGGGCGGCTACACCTTC.

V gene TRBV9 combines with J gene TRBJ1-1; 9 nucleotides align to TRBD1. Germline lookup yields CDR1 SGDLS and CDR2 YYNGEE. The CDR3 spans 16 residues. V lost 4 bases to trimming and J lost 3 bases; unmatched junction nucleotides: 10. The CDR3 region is CASSPTTGGFDTEAFF. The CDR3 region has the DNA TGTGCCAGCAGCCCTACGACAGGGGGTTTTGACACTGAAGCTTTCTTT.

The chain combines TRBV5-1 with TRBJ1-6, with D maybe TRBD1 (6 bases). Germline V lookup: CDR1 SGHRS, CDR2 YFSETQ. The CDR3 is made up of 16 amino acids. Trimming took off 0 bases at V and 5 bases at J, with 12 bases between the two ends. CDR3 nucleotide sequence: TGCGCCAGCAGCTTGGTAGGGACACGGGATAATTCACCCCTCCACTTT. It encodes CASSLVGTRDNSPLHF.

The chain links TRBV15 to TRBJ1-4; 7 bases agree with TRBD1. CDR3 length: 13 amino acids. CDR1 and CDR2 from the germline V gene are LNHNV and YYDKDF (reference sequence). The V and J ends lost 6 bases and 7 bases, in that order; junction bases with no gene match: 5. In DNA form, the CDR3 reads TGTGCCACCAGGCAGGGGGGAGGTGAAAAACTGTTTTTT. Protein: CATRQGGGEKLFF.

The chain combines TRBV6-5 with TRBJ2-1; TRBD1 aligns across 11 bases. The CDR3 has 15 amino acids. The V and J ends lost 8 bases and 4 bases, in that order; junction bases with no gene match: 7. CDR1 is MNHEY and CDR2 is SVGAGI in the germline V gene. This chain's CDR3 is CASVPGTGGYNEQFF. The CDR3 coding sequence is TGTGCCAGCGTCCCCGGGACAGGGGGGTACAATGAGCAGTTCTTC.

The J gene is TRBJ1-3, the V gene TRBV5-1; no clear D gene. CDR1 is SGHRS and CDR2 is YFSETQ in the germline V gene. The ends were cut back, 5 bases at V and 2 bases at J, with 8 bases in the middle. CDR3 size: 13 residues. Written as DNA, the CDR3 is TGCGCCAGCAGGAGGGAAGCTGGAAACACCATATATTTT. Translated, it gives CASRREAGNTIYF.

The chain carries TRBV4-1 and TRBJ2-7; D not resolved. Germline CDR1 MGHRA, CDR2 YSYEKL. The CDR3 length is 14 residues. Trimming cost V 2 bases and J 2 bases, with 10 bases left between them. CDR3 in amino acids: CASSQQAHAYEQYF. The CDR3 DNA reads TGCGCCAGCAGCCAACAGGCGCACGCCTACGAGCAGTACTTC.

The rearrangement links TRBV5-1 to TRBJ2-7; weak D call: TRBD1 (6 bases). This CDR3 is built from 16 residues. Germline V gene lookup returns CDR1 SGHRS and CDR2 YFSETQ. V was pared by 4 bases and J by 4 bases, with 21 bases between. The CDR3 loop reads CASSPAQGSGRYEQYF. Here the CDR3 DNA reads TGCGCCAGCAGCCCCGCCCAGGGGTCCGGGCGATACGAGCAGTACTTC.

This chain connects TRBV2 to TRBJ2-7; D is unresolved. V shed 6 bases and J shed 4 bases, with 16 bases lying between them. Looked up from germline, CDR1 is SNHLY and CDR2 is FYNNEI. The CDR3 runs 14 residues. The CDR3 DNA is TGTGCCAGCAGGAGATCCGACAATGCGTACGAGCAGTACTTC. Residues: CASRRSDNAYEQYF.

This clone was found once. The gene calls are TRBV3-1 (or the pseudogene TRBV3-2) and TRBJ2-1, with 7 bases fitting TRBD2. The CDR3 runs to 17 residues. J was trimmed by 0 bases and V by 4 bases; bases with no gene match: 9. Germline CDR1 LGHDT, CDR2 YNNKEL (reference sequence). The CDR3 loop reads CASSLSTSVASYNEQFF. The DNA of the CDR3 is TGTGCCAGCAGCCTTAGCACTAGCGTCGCCTCCTACAATGAGCAGTTCTTC.

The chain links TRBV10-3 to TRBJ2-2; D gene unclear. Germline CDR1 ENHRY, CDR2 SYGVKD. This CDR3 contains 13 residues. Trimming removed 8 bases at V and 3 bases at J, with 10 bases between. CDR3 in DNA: TGTGCCATCCGAGACAATGACACCGGGGAGCTGTTTTTT. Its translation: CAIRDNDTGELFF.

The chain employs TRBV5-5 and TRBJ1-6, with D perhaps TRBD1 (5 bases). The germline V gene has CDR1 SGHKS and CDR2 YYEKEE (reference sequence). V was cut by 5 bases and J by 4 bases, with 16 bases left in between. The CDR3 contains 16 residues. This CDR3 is CASSRVPQGYNSPLHF. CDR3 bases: TGTGCCAGCAGTCGCGTCCCCCAGGGTTATAATTCACCCCTCCACTTT. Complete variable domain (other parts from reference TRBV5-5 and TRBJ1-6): DAGVTQSPTHLIKTRGQQVTLRCSPISGHKSVSWYQQVLGQGPQFIFQYYEKEERGRGNFPDRFSARQFPNYSSELNVNALLLGDSALYLCASSRVPQGYNSPLHFGNGTRLTVT.